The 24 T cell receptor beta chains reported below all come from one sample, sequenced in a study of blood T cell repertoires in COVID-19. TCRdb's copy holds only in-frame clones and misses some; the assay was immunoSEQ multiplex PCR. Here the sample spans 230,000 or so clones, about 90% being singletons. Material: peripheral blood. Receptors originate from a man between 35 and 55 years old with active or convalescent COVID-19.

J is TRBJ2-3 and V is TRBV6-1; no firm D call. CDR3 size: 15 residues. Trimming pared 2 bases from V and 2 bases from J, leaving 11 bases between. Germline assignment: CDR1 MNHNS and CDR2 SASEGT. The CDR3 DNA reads TGTGCCAGCAGTGAAAACTCTTTGCTCACAGATACGCAGTATTTT. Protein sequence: CASSENSLLTDTQYF.

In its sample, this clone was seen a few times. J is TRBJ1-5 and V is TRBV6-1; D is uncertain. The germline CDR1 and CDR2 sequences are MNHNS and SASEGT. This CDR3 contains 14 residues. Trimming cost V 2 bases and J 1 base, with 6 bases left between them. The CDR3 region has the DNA TGTGCCAGCAGTGAACAACTGAGCAATCAGCCCCAGCATTTT. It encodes CASSEQLSNQPQHF.

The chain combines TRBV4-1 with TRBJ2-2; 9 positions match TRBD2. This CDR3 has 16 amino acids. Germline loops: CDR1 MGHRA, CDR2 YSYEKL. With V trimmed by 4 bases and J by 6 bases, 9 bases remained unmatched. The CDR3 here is CASSLPRRGGAGELFF. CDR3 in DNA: TGCGCCAGCAGCCTACCAAGGCGGGGGGGCGCCGGGGAGCTGTTTTTT.

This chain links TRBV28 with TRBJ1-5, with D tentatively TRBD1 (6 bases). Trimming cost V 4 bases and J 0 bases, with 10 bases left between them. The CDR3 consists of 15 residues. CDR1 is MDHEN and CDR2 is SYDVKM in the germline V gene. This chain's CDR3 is CASSSTGGSNQPQHF. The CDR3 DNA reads TGTGCCAGCAGTTCGACAGGAGGTAGCAATCAGCCCCAGCATTTT.

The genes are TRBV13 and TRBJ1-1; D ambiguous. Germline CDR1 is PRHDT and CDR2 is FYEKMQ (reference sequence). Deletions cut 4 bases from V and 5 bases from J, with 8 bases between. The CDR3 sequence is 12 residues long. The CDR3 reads CASSSPGTEAFF. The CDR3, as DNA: TGTGCCAGCAGCTCACCAGGTACTGAAGCTTTCTTT.

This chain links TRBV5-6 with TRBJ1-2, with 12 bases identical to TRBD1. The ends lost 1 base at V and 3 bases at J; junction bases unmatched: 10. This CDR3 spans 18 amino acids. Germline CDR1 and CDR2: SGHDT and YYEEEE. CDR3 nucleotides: TGTGCCAGCAGCTTGTACGGGACAGGGGGCTCTATAGACTATGGCTACACCTTC. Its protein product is CASSLYGTGGSIDYGYTF.

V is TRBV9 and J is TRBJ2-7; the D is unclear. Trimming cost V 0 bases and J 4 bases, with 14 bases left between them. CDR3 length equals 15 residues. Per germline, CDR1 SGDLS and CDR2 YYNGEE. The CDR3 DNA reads TGTGCCAGCAGCGTAGGGGCAGTACCAAGTTACGAGCAGTACTTC. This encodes CASSVGAVPSYEQYF. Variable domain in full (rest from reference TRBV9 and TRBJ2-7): DSGVTQTPKHLITATGQRVTLRCSPRSGDLSVYWYQQSLDQGLQFLIQYYNGEERAKGNILERFSAQQFPDLHSELNLSSLELGDSALYFCASSVGAVPSYEQYFGPGTRLTVT.

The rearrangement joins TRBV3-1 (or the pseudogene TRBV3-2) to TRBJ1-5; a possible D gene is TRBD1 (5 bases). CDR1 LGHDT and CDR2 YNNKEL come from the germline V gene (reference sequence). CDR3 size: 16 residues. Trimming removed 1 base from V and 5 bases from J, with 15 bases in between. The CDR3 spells CASSQAGGGGDQPQHF. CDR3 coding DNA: TGTGCCAGCAGCCAAGCAGGCGGGGGGGGTGATCAGCCCCAGCATTTT.

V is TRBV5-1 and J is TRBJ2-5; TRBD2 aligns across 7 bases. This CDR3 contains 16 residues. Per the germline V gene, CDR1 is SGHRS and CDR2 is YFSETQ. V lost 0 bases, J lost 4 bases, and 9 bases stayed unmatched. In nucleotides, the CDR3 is TGCGCCAGCAGCTTGGAGGGCGGGAGTAACGGAGAGACCCAGTACTTC. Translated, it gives CASSLEGGSNGETQYF.

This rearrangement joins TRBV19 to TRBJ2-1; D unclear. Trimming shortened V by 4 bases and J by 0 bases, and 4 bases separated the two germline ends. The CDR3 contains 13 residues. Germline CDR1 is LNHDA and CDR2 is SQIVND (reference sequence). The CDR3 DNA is TGTGCCAGTAGTAAGAGCTCCTACAATGAGCAGTTCTTC. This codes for CASSKSSYNEQFF.

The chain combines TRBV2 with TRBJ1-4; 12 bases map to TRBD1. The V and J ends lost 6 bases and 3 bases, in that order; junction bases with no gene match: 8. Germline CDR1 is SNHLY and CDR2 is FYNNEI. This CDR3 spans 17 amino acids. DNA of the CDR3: TGTGCCAGCAGGAAGGGACAGGGGGCCGTTGCTAATGAAAAACTGTTTTTT. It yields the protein CASRKGQGAVANEKLFF.

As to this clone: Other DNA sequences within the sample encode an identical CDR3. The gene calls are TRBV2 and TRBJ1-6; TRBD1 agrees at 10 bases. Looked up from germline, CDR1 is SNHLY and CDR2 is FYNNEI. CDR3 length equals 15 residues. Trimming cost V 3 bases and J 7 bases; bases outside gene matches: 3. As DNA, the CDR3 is TGTGCCAGCAGTGAGACAGGGGGCTCGAATTCACCCCTCCACTTT. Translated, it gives CASSETGGSNSPLHF.

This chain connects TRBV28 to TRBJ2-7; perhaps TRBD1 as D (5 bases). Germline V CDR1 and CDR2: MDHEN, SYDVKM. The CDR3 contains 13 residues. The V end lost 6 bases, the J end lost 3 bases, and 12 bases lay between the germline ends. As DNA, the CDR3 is TGTGCCAGCAGGGATAGACAGCACTACGAGCAGTACTTC. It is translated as CASRDRQHYEQYF.

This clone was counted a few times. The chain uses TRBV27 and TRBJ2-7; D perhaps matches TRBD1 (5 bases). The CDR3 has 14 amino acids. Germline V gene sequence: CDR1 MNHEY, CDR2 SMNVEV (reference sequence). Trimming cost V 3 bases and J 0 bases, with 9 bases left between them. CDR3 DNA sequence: TGTGCCAGCAGTTTTGGGGCAGGCTCCTACGAGCAGTACTTC. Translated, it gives CASSFGAGSYEQYF.

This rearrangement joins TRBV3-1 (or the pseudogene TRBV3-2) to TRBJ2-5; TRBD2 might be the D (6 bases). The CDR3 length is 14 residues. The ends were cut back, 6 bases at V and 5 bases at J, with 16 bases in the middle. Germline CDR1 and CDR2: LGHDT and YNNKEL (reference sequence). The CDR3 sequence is CASRYQAGKETQYF. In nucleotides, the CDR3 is TGTGCCAGCAGGTACCAGGCGGGGAAGGAGACCCAGTACTTC.

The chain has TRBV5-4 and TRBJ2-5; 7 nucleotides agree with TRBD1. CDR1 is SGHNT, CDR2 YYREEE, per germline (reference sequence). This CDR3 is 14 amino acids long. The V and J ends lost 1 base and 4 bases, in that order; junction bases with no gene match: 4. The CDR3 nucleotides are TGTGCCAGCAGCTTGAAGACAGGGCTAGAGACCCAGTACTTC. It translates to CASSLKTGLETQYF. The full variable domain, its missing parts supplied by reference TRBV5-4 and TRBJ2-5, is ETGVTQSPTHLIKTRGQQVTLRCSSQSGHNTVSWYQQALGQGPQFIFQYYREEENGRGNFPPRFSGLQFPNYSSELNVNALELDDSALYLCASSLKTGLETQYFGPGTRLLVL.

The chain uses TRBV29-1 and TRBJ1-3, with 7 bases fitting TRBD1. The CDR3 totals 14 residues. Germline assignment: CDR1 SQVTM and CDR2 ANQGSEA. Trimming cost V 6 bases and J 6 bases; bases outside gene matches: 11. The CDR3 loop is CSVGEGTEANTIYF. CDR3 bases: TGCAGCGTGGGAGAGGGGACAGAAGCAAACACCATATATTTT. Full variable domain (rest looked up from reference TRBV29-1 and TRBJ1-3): SAVISQKPSRDICQRGTSLTIQCQVDSQVTMMFWYRQQPGQSLTLIATANQGSEATYESGFVIDKFPISRPNLTFSTLTVSNMSPEDSSIYLCSVGEGTEANTIYFGEGSWLTVV.

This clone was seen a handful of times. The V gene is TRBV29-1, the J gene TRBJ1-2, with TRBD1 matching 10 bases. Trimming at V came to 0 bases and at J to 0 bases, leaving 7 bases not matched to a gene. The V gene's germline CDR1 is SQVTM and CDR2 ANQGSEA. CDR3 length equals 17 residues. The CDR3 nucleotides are TGCAGCGTTGAAGATCCCGGGACAGGGGCCACTAACTATGGCTACACCTTC. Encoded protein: CSVEDPGTGATNYGYTF.

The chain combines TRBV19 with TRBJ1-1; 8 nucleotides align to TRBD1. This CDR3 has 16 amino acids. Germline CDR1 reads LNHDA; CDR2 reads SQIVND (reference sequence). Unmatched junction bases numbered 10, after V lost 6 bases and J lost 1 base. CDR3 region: CASRPGSGTGNTEAFF. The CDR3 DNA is TGTGCCAGTAGACCAGGCTCCGGGACAGGGAACACTGAAGCTTTCTTT.

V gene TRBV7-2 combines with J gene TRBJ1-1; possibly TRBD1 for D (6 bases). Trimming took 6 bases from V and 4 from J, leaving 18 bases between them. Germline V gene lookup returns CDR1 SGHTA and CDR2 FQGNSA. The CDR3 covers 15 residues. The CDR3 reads CASSPIRGAGTEAFF. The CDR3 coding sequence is TGTGCCAGCAGTCCTATACGGGGGGCGGGCACTGAAGCTTTCTTT.

The CDR3 spells CASSLASLAREQYF. The CDR3 DNA reads as TGTGCCAGCAGCTTAGCGTCCCTAGCTAGGGAGCAGTACTTC. The chain uses TRBV7-2 and TRBJ2-7; D possibly corresponds to TRBD2 (5 bases). Trimming cost V 0 bases and J 7 bases, with 13 bases left between them. This CDR3 is 14 amino acids long. Germline values: CDR1 SGHTA, CDR2 FQGNSA.

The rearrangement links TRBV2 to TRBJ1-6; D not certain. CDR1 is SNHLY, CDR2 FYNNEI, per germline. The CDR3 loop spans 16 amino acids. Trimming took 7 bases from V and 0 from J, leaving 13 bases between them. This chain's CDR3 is CASKIRQLSYNSPLHF. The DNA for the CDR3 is TGTGCCAGCAAGATCAGACAACTCTCCTATAATTCACCCCTCCACTTT. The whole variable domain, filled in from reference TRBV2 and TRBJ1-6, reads EPEVTQTPSHQVTQMGQEVILRCVPISNHLYFYWYRQILGQKVEFLVSFYNNEISEKSEIFDDQFSVERPDGSNFTLKIRSTKLEDSAMYFCASKIRQLSYNSPLHFGNGTRLTVT.

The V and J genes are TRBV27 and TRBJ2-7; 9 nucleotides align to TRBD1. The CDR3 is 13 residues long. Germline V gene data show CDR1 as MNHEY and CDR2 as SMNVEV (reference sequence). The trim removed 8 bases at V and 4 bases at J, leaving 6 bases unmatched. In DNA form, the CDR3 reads TGTGCCAGCGGTCGGACAGGGGAATACGAGCAGTACTTC. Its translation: CASGRTGEYEQYF.

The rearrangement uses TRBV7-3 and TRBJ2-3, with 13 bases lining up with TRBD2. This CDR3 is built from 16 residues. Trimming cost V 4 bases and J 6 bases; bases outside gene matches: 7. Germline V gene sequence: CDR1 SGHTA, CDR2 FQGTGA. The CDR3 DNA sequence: TGTGCCAGCAGCTCAACTAGCGGGAGGGCAGGGGATACGCAGTATTTT. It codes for CASSSTSGRAGDTQYF.